The clone carrying this T cell receptor beta chain was seen a handful of times. This sample stems from a study of T cells after yellow fever vaccination. This CDR3 is 11 amino acids long. In germline, CDR1 is MNHEY, CDR2 SMNVEV (reference sequence). Trimming left V 5 bases short and J 5 bases short, with 7 bases between. MiXCR, applied by TCRdb to the 5' RACE reads, yields one record per CDR3 protein. The sample yields 510,000 or so distinct CDR3 sequences, about 19% seen once. V usage is TRBV27 and J usage is TRBJ2-7; the D is unclear. This clonotype originated in a man younger than 40 who received the YFV17D yellow fever vaccine. The specimen comprised PBMCs, sampled 15 days after the yellow fever booster vaccination. Written as DNA, the CDR3 is TGTGCCAGCAGTACTGAAAACGAGCAGTACTTC. Translation gives CASSTENEQYF.